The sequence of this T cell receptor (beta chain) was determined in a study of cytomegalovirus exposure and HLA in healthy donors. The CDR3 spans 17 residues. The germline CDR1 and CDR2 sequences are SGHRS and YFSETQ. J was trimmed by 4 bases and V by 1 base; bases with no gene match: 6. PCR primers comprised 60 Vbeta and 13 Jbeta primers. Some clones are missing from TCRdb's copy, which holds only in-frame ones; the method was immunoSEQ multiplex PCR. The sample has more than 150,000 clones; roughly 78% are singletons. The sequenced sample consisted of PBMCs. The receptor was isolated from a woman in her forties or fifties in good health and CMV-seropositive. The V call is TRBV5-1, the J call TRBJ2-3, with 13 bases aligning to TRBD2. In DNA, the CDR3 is TGCGCCAGCAGCTTGAGTACTAGCGGGAGGGCCGCAGATACGCAGTATTTT. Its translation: CASSLSTSGRAADTQYF.